This T cell receptor beta chain derives from a study of shared clonotypes between healthy human individuals. Notes on the study in general: Sharing across four donors was highest in naive CD4 (roughly 5%) and lowest in memory CD8 (0.4%). Naive subsets usually exceeded memory subsets in estimated richness.

There are 15 residues in the CDR3. From germline, CDR1 is SGHTA and CDR2 FQGNSA. The trim removed 1 base at V and 3 bases at J, leaving 5 bases unmatched. The protocol was immunoSEQ multiplex PCR, while the TCRdb copy is restricted to in-frame clones and leaves out a portion. The data hold more than 2 million clones, with roughly 94% observed a single time. Comment on this clone: Its antigen is unknown. Additional DNA sequences in this sample encode the identical CDR3.

The sample taken for sequencing was naive CD4+ T cells sorted from blood. The subset was: CD45RA+ positively selected. This TCR came from a man between 18 and 35 years old in good health. V and J are TRBV7-2 and TRBJ2-7; TRBD1 aligns across 8 bases. In DNA, the CDR3 is TGTGCCAGCAGCTTAGAAGGGACAGGAATCTACGAGCAGTACTTC. Translated: CASSLEGTGIYEQYF. Filled out from reference TRBV7-2 and TRBJ2-7, the complete variable domain reads GAGVSQSPSNKVTEKGKDVELRCDPISGHTALYWYRQSLGQGLEFLIYFQGNSAPDKSGLPSDRFSAERTGGSVSTLTIQRTQQEDSAVYLCASSLEGTGIYEQYFGPGTRLTVT.